This entry features one T cell receptor (beta chain) sequence. Its antigen is still unknown. These data belong to a study of cytomegalovirus exposure and HLA in healthy donors. Study results and caveats: In the 95 to 150 validation repertoires, about 94% of cluster scores exceeded 0, per a later analysis.

This CDR3 comprises 17 residues. V was clipped by 2 bases and J by 8 bases; unmatched bases: 12. Germline V lookup: CDR1 GTSNPN, CDR2 SVGIG (reference sequence). Assay: immunoSEQ multiplex PCR; the TCRdb copy retains only in-frame clones and omits some. The repertoire consists of about 140,000 clones, with 80% to 90% occurring once and the leading ten covering roughly 4.8%. The sequencing input was PBMCs. The V call is TRBV30, the J call TRBJ2-3; 14 bases are a match to TRBD2. This TCR came from a man aged 18 to 30 in good health and CMV-seropositive. CDR3 nucleotide sequence: TGTGCCTGGAGTTCAGGACTAGCGGGGGGCGTCCAGGGTACGCAGTATTTT. This sequence encodes CAWSSGLAGGVQGTQYF.